This T cell receptor (beta chain) was recovered during a study of T cells in Graves' hyperthyroidism and ophthalmopathy. RNA transcripts were the template for amplifying TCR beta CDR3 regions. Initially, a first-round RT-PCR of the TCR CDR3 employed the HTBI primer set. MiXCR, run by TCRdb on the multiplex PCR reads, gives a single entry per CDR3 protein. The sample contains around 300,000 distinct CDR3 sequences, 20% to 25% of which appear only once. This clonotype came up a few times. Antigen unknown. Points from the study as a whole: Most thyroid clonotypes expanded above 0.001 appeared in blood too. Ophthalmopathy was separated from stable hyperthyroidism by a 13 V-J model.

Patients showing uncontrolled infection, other autoimmune disease, pregnancy or lactation were ineligible. Blood was obtained at the first hyperthyroidism diagnosis, which preceded any ophthalmopathy symptoms. The source of this sequence is a man in his forties or fifties with Graves' hyperthyroidism that later progressed to Graves' ophthalmopathy. Sample: blood.

The CDR3 DNA reads as TGTGCCAGCAGCCCTCAGGGGGCCTTTAACTATGGCTACACCTTC. Its protein product is CASSPQGAFNYGYTF. The chain employs TRBV7-9 and TRBJ1-2, with 8 bases lining up with TRBD1. The CDR3 is 15 residues long. The trim removed 5 bases at V and 1 base at J, leaving 6 bases unmatched. The germline V gene encodes CDR1 SEHNR and CDR2 FQNEAQ (reference sequence).